Following are 30 T cell receptor beta chains from one sample sequenced in a study of CD8+CD57+ T cells in acquired aplastic anemia. Patients chosen for sequencing had CD8+CD57+ cells that had expanded, as shown by flow cytometry. Template material for TCR beta VDJ and CDR3 profiling consisted of genomic DNA. TCRdb recomputed calls from the reads with MiXCR, one row per CDR3 protein. The sample lists approximately 180,000 distinct CDR3 sequences, about 60% seen once, with roughly 43% in the top ten. The sequencing input was sorted CD4+, CD8+, or CD8+CD57+ T cells (not recorded which) from PBMCs. These receptors were collected from a human donor with aplastic anemia.

This chain joins TRBV15 and TRBJ1-5; D unresolved. The CDR3 runs 12 residues. Germline CDR1 reads LNHNV; CDR2 reads YYDKDF (reference sequence). With 1 base removed from V and 7 bases from J, the gap between germline ends came to 5 bases. CDR3 residues: CATSRANQPQHF. The DNA for the CDR3 is TGTGCCACCAGCAGAGCGAACCAGCCCCAGCATTTT.

This chain uses TRBV20-1 with TRBJ1-5; D is unclear. The CDR3 runs to 15 residues. Trimming removed 2 bases from V and 0 bases from J, with 11 bases in between. Germline loops: CDR1 DFQATT, CDR2 SNEGSKA (reference sequence). Written as DNA, the CDR3 is TGCAGTGCTAGAAGTGCGGCGAATAGCAATCAGCCCCAGCATTTT. The encoded protein is CSARSAANSNQPQHF.

In the case of this clonotype: Sequence at one end of the junction differs from germline and may be a read error. The CDR3 bases are TGTGCCACCAGTGATTCAGCAGATACGCAGTATTTT. Translated, it gives CATSDSADTQYF. This chain links TRBV2 with TRBJ2-3, with D unresolved. Germline CDR1 and CDR2: SNHLY and FYNNEI. CDR3 size: 12 residues.

CDR3 amino acids: CASSQRLWTGDGEQYF. CDR3 DNA sequence: TGTGCCAGCAGCCAACGCCTCTGGACAGGGGACGGGGAGCAGTACTTC. This chain links TRBV6-6 with TRBJ2-7; 9 bases are shared with TRBD1. V trimming: 6 bases; J trimming: 7 bases; junction bases outside the gene matches: 16. The germline CDR1 and CDR2 sequences are MNHNY and SVGAGI (reference sequence). This CDR3 is built from 16 residues.

In its sample, this clonotype was seen many times. J is TRBJ2-2 and V is TRBV19, with 7 bases aligning to TRBD2. Germline trimming cut 8 bases from V and 1 base from J; bases unmatched to any gene: 4. This CDR3 is built from 14 residues. Germline values: CDR1 LNHDA, CDR2 SQIVND (reference sequence). CDR3 protein: CASGWGGNTGELFF. As DNA, the CDR3 is TGTGCCAGTGGTTGGGGGGGGAACACCGGGGAGCTGTTTTTT.

V gene TRBV7-2 combines with J gene TRBJ2-1; no clear D gene. From germline, CDR1 is SGHTA and CDR2 FQGNSA. V lost 1 base and J lost 9, with 16 bases in between. The CDR3 extends over 15 amino acids. CDR3 region: CASSLGFRRAAEQFF. CDR3 in DNA: TGTGCCAGCAGCTTAGGTTTCAGAAGAGCAGCTGAGCAGTTCTTC.

Many counts were recorded for this clonotype. The chain employs TRBV12-2 and TRBJ1-2. TRBV12-2 is designated a pseudogene. The length of the CDR3 is 13 residues. The DNA for the CDR3 is TGTGCAAGTCGCTTAGGCCCAAAAGGAAGCTGCACCTTC. Its translation is CASRLGPKGSCTF.

The chain combines TRBV7-6 with TRBJ2-3, with 7 positions matching TRBD1. The V gene end was trimmed by 0 bases and the J gene end by 5 bases; junction bases not matched to a gene: 14. This CDR3 region has 18 residues. The germline gives CDR1 SGHVS, CDR2 FNYEAQ. CDR3 sequence: CASSLARFEQGTLDTQYF. DNA for the CDR3: TGTGCCAGCAGCTTAGCTCGTTTCGAACAGGGGACATTAGATACGCAGTATTTT.

This chain's CDR3 is CSAPPGTGSYEQYF. DNA for the CDR3: TGCAGTGCCCCCCCGGGGACAGGAAGCTACGAGCAGTACTTC. This chain links TRBV20-1 with TRBJ2-7, with TRBD1 matching 8 bases. Per germline, CDR1 DFQATT and CDR2 SNEGSKA (reference sequence). The V gene end was trimmed by 6 bases and the J gene end by 3 bases; junction bases not matched to a gene: 10. CDR3 length: 14 residues.

Of note for this clonotype: This may be a read error, as it is one base from a much larger clone. Without the conserved terminal phenylalanine or tryptophan, this CDR3 likely stems from a read error. V gene TRBV24-1 combines with J gene TRBJ2-3, with 8 positions matching TRBD2. The V segment lost 3 bases and the J segment 3 bases; nucleotides outside the gene matches: 7. CDR1 and CDR2 (germline): KGHDR, SFDVKD. There are 16 residues in the CDR3. This chain's CDR3 is CATSDTLAVNTDTQYS. The CDR3 region has the DNA TGTGCCACCAGTGATACACTAGCGGTAAATACAGATACGCAGTATTCT.

This clonotype was counted between two and nine times. The rearrangement joins TRBV20-1 to TRBJ1-2; 10 nucleotides line up with TRBD1. The V segment lost 1 base and the J segment 7 bases; nucleotides outside the gene matches: 12. The CDR3 is 16 amino acids. Germline V gives CDR1 DFQATT, CDR2 SNEGSKA (reference sequence). The CDR3 sequence: CSARANSDRGLGGYTF. The CDR3 region has the DNA TGCAGTGCTAGAGCAAACTCTGACAGGGGGCTTGGTGGCTACACCTTC.

The chain links TRBV5-4 to TRBJ2-5; D possibly corresponds to TRBD1 (6 bases). CDR1 and CDR2 from the germline V gene are SGHNT and YYREEE (reference sequence). V was pared by 0 bases and J by 2 bases, with 8 bases between. This CDR3 is built from 14 residues. The CDR3 DNA is TGTGCCAGCAGCTTGGCAGGGGAACAAGAGACCCAGTACTTC. Its protein is CASSLAGEQETQYF.

The chain combines TRBV12-5 with TRBJ2-5; D ambiguous. Per germline, CDR1 LGHNT and CDR2 FRNRAP. CDR3 length: 14 amino acids. Trimming stripped 3 bases from V and 7 bases from J, with 15 bases between. This CDR3 reads CASGFETWVGTQYF. In DNA, the CDR3 is TGTGCTAGTGGTTTCGAGACCTGGGTGGGGACCCAGTACTTC.

This clonotype was counted once. The chain links TRBV7-9 to TRBJ1-2; no reliable D call. Looked up from germline, CDR1 is SEHNR and CDR2 is FQNEAQ (reference sequence). This CDR3 has 15 amino acids. Trimming took off 5 bases at V and 2 bases at J, with 15 bases between the two ends. The chain's CDR3 is CASSPWPVTNYGYTF. The CDR3 DNA sequence: TGTGCCAGCAGCCCCTGGCCCGTCACCAACTATGGCTACACCTTC.

This clonotype was seen a handful of times. This chain uses TRBV20-1 with TRBJ2-3, with TRBD2 matching 9 bases. From germline, CDR1 is DFQATT and CDR2 SNEGSKA (reference sequence). The V gene end was trimmed by 6 bases and the J gene end by 0 bases; junction bases not matched to a gene: 10. The CDR3 totals 16 residues. CDR3 protein: CSAELAGWPSTDTQYF. As DNA, the CDR3 is TGCAGTGCGGAACTAGCGGGCTGGCCTAGCACAGATACGCAGTATTTT.

The chain joins TRBV7-2 to TRBJ2-1, with D possibly matching TRBD2 (5 bases). The germline V and J ends were trimmed by 6 bases and 3 bases, with 12 bases remaining between them. Per germline, CDR1 SGHTA and CDR2 FQGNSA. This CDR3 is built from 14 residues. CDR3 coding DNA: TGTGCCAGCAGTAAGTACGGGGACTACAATGAGCAGTTCTTC. It specifies CASSKYGDYNEQFF. Using reference TRBV7-2 and TRBJ2-1 for the parts outside the CDR3, the full variable domain is GAGVSQSPSNKVTEKGKDVELRCDPISGHTALYWYRQSLGQGLEFLIYFQGNSAPDKSGLPSDRFSAERTGGSVSTLTIQRTQQEDSAVYLCASSKYGDYNEQFFGPGTRLTVL.

A word on this clonotype: A read error may produce the germline difference seen at one junction end. This sequence joins TRBV7-8 and TRBJ2-7, with D tentatively TRBD1 (6 bases). This CDR3 region has 15 residues. Germline V lookup: CDR1 SGHVS, CDR2 FQNEAQ. The CDR3 coding sequence is TGTGCCAGCAGTTACGGACAGTCACCTTCCTACGGGCAGTACTTC. It codes for CASSYGQSPSYGQYF. The variable domain in full, with the rest retrieved from reference TRBV7-8 and TRBJ2-7, is GAGVSQSPRYKVAKRGQDVALRCDPISGHVSLFWYQQALGQGPEFLTYFQNEAQLDKSGLPSDRFFAERPEGSVSTLKIQRTQQEDSAVYLCASSYGQSPSYGQYFGPGTRLTVT.

This chain connects TRBV15 to TRBJ2-7; 7 nucleotides match TRBD2. J lost 5 bases, V lost 3 bases, and 7 bases had no gene match. CDR3 length: 14 amino acids. The germline CDR1 and CDR2 sequences are LNHNV and YYDKDF (reference sequence). CDR3 sequence: CATSRGGGKNEQYF. CDR3 nucleotide sequence: TGTGCCACCAGCAGGGGGGGGGGAAAAAACGAGCAGTACTTC. Together with reference TRBV15 and TRBJ2-7, the CDR3 gives the full variable domain: DAMVIQNPRYQVTQFGKPVTLSCSQTLNHNVMYWYQQKSSQAPKLLFHYYDKDFNNEADTPDNFQSRRPNTSFCFLDIRSPGLGDTAMYLCATSRGGGKNEQYFGPGTRLTVT.

CDR3 coding DNA: TGCAGTGCTACACGGGAGAGAAATGAGCAGTACTTC. Translation: CSATRERNEQYF. This chain links TRBV20-1 with TRBJ2-7; TRBD2 is a possible D gene (6 bases). Germline V gene sequence: CDR1 DFQATT, CDR2 SNEGSKA (reference sequence). CDR3 size: 12 residues. Deletions cut 4 bases from V and 7 bases from J, with 14 bases between.

This clonotype occurred a few times. The chain employs TRBV5-6 and TRBJ2-3; TRBD1 is a possible D gene (5 bases). The germline V gene has CDR1 SGHDT and CDR2 YYEEEE. CDR3 size: 13 residues. V was cut by 2 bases and J by 5 bases, with 9 bases left in between. DNA for the CDR3: TGTGCCAGCAGCTTAGGGGCTGTAGATACGCAGTATTTT. It translates to CASSLGAVDTQYF.

In DNA form, the CDR3 reads TGCAGTGCTAAGGGACGGCTAAACACTGAAGCTTTCTTT. It translates to CSAKGRLNTEAFF. V and J are TRBV20-1 and TRBJ1-1, with D tentatively TRBD1 (5 bases). The CDR3 is 13 residues long. V was cut by 4 bases and J by 2 bases, with 11 bases left in between. Germline assignment: CDR1 DFQATT and CDR2 SNEGSKA (reference sequence).

Only a few counts were recorded for this clonotype. The chain links TRBV15 to TRBJ2-7, with TRBD2 matching over 9 bases. Losses at the gene ends were 0 bases for V and 9 bases for J; bases not matched to a gene: 9. Germline CDR1 and CDR2: LNHNV and YYDKDF (reference sequence). CDR3 size: 15 residues. This chain's CDR3 is CATSRDEVAGVGQYF. In nucleotides, the CDR3 is TGTGCCACCAGCAGAGATGAAGTAGCGGGAGTAGGGCAGTACTTC. The full variable domain, its missing parts supplied by reference TRBV15 and TRBJ2-7, is DAMVIQNPRYQVTQFGKPVTLSCSQTLNHNVMYWYQQKSSQAPKLLFHYYDKDFNNEADTPDNFQSRRPNTSFCFLDIRSPGLGDTAMYLCATSRDEVAGVGQYFGPGTRLTVT.

This clonotype was observed at least ten times. The J gene is TRBJ1-1, the V gene TRBV9, with D unclear. The germline gives CDR1 SGDLS, CDR2 YYNGEE. Trimming cost V 1 base and J 7 bases, with 8 bases left between them. The CDR3 has 12 residues. The CDR3 DNA sequence: TGTGCCAGCAGCGTATTTGACGGTGAAGCTTTCTTT. It is translated as CASSVFDGEAFF. The entire variable domain, with the rest obtained from reference TRBV9 and TRBJ1-1, is as follows: DSGVTQTPKHLITATGQRVTLRCSPRSGDLSVYWYQQSLDQGLQFLIQYYNGEERAKGNILERFSAQQFPDLHSELNLSSLELGDSALYFCASSVFDGEAFFGQGTRLTVV.

Worth noting for this clonotype: The junction differs from germline at one of its ends, possibly a read error. The rearrangement joins TRBV14 to TRBJ2-7, with D possibly TRBD1 on 5 matching bases. This CDR3 contains 15 residues. Germline loops: CDR1 SGHDN, CDR2 FVKESK. The CDR3 protein is CASSQDPGHFYERYF. CDR3 bases: TGTGCCAGCAGCCAAGATCCCGGACACTTCTACGAGCGGTACTTC.

This clonotype came up once. The chain links TRBV12-3 or TRBV12-4 to TRBJ1-6; D is unclear. V was trimmed by 7 bases and J by 9 bases, leaving 7 bases between them. This CDR3 is 11 amino acids long. This chain's CDR3 is CASTPGSPLHF. The CDR3 DNA reads TGTGCCAGCACCCCTGGTTCACCCCTCCACTTT.

The rearrangement uses TRBV20-1 and TRBJ2-1; D possibly uses TRBD1 or TRBD2 (6 bases each). The V gene's germline CDR1 is DFQATT and CDR2 SNEGSKA (reference sequence). Trimming removed 6 bases at V and 7 bases at J, with 13 bases between. The CDR3 is made up of 12 amino acids. CDR3: CSAKGGLNEQFF. CDR3 bases: TGCAGTGCCAAGGGGGGCTTGAATGAGCAGTTCTTC.

This clonotype came up many times. This chain connects TRBV12-3 or TRBV12-4 to TRBJ1-1; D is perhaps TRBD1 (6 bases). The CDR3 contains 14 residues. Deletions cut 1 base from V and 4 bases from J, with 10 bases between. The CDR3 DNA is TGTGCCAGCAGTTTAGGAGGAGGGGGCACTGAAGCTTTCTTT. It specifies CASSLGGGGTEAFF.

This chain connects TRBV10-3 to TRBJ2-1; 10 nucleotides line up with TRBD2. With V trimmed by 3 bases and J by 8 bases, 4 bases remained unmatched. CDR1 and CDR2 from the germline V gene are ENHRY and SYGVKD. The length of the CDR3 is 14 residues. Here the CDR3 DNA reads TGTGCCATCAGTGATAGCGGGGGGAATGATGAGCAGTTCTTC. The encoded protein is CAISDSGGNDEQFF.

This clonotype was counted many times. This chain links TRBV2 with TRBJ2-3, with 15 bases lining up with TRBD2. The ends lost 8 bases at V and 3 bases at J; junction bases unmatched: 6. The CDR3 spans 16 residues. Germline V CDR1 and CDR2: SNHLY, FYNNEI. CDR3 amino acids: CASGGTSGGLTDTQYF. The CDR3 DNA reads TGTGCCAGCGGGGGGACTAGCGGGGGGCTTACAGATACGCAGTATTTT.

J is TRBJ1-2 and V is TRBV19; D is perhaps TRBD1 (6 bases). This CDR3 region has 14 residues. V shed 3 bases and J shed 3 bases, with 11 bases lying between them. CDR1 and CDR2 from the germline V gene are LNHDA and SQIVND (reference sequence). Written as DNA, the CDR3 is TGTGCCAGTAGTATTGGGAGGGGGTACTATGGCTACACCTTC. This sequence encodes CASSIGRGYYGYTF.